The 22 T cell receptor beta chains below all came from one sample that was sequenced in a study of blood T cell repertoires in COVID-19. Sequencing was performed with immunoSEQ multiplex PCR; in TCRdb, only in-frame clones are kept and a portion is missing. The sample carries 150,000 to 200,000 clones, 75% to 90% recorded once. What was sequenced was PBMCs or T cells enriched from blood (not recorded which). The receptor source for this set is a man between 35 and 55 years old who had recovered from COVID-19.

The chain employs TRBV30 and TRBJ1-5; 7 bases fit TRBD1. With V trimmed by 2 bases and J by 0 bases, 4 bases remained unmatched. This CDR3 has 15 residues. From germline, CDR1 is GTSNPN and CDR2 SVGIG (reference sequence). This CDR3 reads CAWSSGQLSNQPQHF. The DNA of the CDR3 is TGTGCCTGGAGTTCGGGACAGCTTAGCAATCAGCCCCAGCATTTT.

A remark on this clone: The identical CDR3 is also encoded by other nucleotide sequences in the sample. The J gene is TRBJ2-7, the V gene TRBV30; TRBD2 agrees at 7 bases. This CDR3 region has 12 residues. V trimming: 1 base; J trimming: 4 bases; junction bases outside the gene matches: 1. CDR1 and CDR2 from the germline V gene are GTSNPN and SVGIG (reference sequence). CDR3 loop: CAWSGGGYEQYF. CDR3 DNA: TGTGCCTGGAGTGGGGGGGGATACGAGCAGTACTTC.

This CDR3 reads CSVAPDRALQKLFF. The CDR3 nucleotides read TGCAGCGTCGCACCGGACAGGGCGCTGCAGAAACTGTTTTTT. The J gene is TRBJ1-4, the V gene TRBV29-1; TRBD1 matches at 8 bases. V shed 6 bases and J 11 bases; nucleotides not matched to a gene: 14. CDR3 length: 14 residues. Germline V gives CDR1 SQVTM, CDR2 ANQGSEA. The whole variable domain, filled in from reference TRBV29-1 and TRBJ1-4, reads SAVISQKPSRDICQRGTSLTIQCQVDSQVTMMFWYRQQPGQSLTLIATANQGSEATYESGFVIDKFPISRPNLTFSTLTVSNMSPEDSSIYLCSVAPDRALQKLFFGSGTQLSVL.

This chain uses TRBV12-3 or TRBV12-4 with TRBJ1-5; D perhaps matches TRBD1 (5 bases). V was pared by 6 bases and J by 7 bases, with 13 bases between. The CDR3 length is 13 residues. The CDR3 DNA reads TGTGCCAGCAGCTCCAGGGTCCAACAGCCCCAGCATTTT. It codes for CASSSRVQQPQHF.

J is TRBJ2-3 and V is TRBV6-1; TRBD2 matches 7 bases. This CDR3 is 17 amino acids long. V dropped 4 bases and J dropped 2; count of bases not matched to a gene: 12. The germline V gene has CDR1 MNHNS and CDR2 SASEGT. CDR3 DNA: TGTGCCAGCAGTGCCCGGATATCTAGCGGATACACAGATACGCAGTATTTT. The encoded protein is CASSARISSGYTDTQYF.

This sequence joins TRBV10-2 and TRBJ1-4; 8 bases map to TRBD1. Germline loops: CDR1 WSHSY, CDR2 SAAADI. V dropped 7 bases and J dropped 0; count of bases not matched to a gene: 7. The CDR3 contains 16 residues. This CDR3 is CASISDRGTTNEKLFF. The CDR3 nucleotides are TGCGCCAGCATTTCAGACAGGGGCACAACTAATGAAAAACTGTTTTTT.

The CDR3 here is CASSLEMSQGYGYTF. The DNA for the CDR3 is TGTGCCAGCAGCTTAGAAATGTCGCAGGGGTATGGCTACACCTTC. The rearrangement links TRBV7-8 to TRBJ1-2; the D gene is possibly TRBD1 (6 bases). The CDR3 contains 15 residues. CDR1 SGHVS and CDR2 FQNEAQ come from the germline V gene. Trimming pared 1 base from V and 5 bases from J, leaving 14 bases between.

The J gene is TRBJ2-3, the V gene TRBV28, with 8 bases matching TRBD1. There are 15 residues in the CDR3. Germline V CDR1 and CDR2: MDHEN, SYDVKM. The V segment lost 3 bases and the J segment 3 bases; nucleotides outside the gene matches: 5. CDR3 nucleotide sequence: TGTGCCAGCAGTTTGGGCAGGGGGCGAACAGATACGCAGTATTTT. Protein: CASSLGRGRTDTQYF. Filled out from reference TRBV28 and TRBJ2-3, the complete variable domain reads DVKVTQSSRYLVKRTGEKVFLECVQDMDHENMFWYRQDPGLGLRLIYFSYDVKMKEKGDIPEGYSVSREKKERFSLILESASTNQTSMYLCASSLGRGRTDTQYFGPGTRLTVL.

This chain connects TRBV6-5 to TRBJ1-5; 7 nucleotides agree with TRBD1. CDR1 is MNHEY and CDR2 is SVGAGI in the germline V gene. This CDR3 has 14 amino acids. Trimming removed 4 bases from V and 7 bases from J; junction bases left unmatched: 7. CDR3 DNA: TGTGCCAGCAGTTTCACAGGGGATGGACAGCCCCAGCATTTT. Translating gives CASSFTGDGQPQHF.

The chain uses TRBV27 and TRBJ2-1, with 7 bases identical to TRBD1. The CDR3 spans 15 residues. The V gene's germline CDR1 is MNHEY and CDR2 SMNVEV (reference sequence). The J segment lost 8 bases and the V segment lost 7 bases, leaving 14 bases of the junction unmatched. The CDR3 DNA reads TGTGCCAGCAAGGGAGTTTTTCAGGGGGATCATGAGCAGTTCTTC. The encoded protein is CASKGVFQGDHEQFF.

CDR3 protein: CASREVARAFF. CDR3 in DNA: TGTGCCAGCAGAGAGGTAGCTCGAGCTTTCTTT. The rearrangement joins TRBV25-1 to TRBJ1-1; no clear D. Germline V lookup: CDR1 MGHDK, CDR2 SYGVNS. CDR3 length equals 11 residues. V shed 6 bases and J shed 10 bases, with 12 bases lying between them.

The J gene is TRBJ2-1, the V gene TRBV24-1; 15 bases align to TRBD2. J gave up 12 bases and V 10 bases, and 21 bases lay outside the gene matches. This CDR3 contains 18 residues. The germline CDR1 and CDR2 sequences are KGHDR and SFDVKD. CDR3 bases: TGTGCCACTCCTCCCTGGACAGGGAGGACTAGCGGGAGGGCGGTGCAGTTCTTC. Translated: CATPPWTGRTSGRAVQFF.

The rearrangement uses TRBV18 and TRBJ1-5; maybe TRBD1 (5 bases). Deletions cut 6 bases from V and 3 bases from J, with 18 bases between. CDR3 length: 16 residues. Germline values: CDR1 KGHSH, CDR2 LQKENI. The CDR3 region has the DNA TGTGCCAGCTCTCCCTCGGGGGGGGGAACCAATCAGCCCCAGCATTTT. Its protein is CASSPSGGGTNQPQHF.

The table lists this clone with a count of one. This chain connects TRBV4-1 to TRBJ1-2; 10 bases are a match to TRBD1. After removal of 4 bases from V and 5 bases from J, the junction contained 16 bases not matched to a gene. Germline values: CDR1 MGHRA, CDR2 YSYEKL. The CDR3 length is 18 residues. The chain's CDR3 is CASSRKTGGDHIIYGYTF. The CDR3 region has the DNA TGCGCCAGCAGCCGAAAGACAGGGGGCGATCACATAATTTATGGCTACACCTTC.

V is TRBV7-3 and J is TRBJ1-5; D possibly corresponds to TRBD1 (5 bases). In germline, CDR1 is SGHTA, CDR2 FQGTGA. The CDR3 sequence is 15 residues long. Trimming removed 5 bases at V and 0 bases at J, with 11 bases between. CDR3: CASSLRQGSNQPQHF. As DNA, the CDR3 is TGTGCCAGCAGCCTCCGGCAGGGTAGCAATCAGCCCCAGCATTTT.

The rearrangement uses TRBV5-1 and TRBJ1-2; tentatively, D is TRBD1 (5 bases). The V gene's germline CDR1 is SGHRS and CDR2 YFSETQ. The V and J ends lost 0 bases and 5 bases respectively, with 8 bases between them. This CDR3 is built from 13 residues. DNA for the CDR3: TGCGCCAGCAGCTTGGGGGGCCAGTATGGCTACACCTTC. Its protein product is CASSLGGQYGYTF.

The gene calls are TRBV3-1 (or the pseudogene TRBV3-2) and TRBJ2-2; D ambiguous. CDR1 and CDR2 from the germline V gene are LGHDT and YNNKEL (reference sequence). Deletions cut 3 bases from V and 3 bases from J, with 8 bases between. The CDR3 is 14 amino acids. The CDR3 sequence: CASSHSSYTGELFF. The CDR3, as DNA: TGTGCCAGCAGCCATAGCAGCTACACCGGGGAGCTGTTTTTT.

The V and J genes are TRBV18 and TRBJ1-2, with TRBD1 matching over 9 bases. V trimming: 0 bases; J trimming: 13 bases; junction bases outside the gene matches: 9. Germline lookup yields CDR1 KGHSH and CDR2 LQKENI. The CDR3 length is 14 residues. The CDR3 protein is CASSPPPGQGRPTF. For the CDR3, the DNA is TGTGCCAGCTCACCACCACCGGGACAGGGTAGACCCACCTTC.

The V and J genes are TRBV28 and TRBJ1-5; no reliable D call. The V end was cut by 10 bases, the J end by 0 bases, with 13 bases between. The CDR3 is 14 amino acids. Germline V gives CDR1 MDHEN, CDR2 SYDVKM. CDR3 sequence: CATLPSYSNQPQHF. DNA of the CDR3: TGTGCCACTCTACCTAGTTATAGCAATCAGCCCCAGCATTTT. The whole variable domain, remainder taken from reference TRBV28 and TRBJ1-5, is DVKVTQSSRYLVKRTGEKVFLECVQDMDHENMFWYRQDPGLGLRLIYFSYDVKMKEKGDIPEGYSVSREKKERFSLILESASTNQTSMYLCATLPSYSNQPQHFGDGTRLSIL.

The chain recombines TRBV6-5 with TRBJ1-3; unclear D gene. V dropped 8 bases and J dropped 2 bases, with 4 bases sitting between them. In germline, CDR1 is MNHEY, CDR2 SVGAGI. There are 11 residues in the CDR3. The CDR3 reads CASSAGNTIYF. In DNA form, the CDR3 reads TGTGCCAGCTCTGCTGGAAACACCATATATTTT.

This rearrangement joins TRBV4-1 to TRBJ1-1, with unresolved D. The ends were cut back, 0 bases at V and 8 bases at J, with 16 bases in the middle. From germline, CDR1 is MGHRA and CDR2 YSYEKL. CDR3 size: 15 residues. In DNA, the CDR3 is TGCGCCAGCAGCCAAGAGGTATCGGGGTTACGGGAAGCTTTCTTT. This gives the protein CASSQEVSGLREAFF.

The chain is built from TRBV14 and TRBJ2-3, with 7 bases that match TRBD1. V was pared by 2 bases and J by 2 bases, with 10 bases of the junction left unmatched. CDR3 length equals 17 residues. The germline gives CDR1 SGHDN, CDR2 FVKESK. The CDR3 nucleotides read TGTGCCAGCAGCCAAAGGCCTACAGGGGCGCACACAGATACGCAGTATTTT. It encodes CASSQRPTGAHTDTQYF.